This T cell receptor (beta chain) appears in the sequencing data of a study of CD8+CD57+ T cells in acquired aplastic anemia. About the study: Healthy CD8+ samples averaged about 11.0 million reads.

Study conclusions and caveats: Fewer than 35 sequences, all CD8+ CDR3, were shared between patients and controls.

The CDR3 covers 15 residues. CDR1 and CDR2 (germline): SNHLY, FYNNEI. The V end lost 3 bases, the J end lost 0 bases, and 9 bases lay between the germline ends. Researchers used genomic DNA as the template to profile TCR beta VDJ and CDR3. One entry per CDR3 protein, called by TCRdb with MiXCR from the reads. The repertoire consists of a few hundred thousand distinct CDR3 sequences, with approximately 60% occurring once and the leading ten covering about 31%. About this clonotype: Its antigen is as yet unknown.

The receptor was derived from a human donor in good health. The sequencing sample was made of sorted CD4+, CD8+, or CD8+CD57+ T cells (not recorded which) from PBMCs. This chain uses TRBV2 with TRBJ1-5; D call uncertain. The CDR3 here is CASSDSNYSNQPQHF. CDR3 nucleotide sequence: TGTGCCAGCAGTGACAGCAATTATAGCAATCAGCCCCAGCATTTT.